These 29 T cell receptor beta chains came from one sample sequenced in a study of blood T cells in healthy people across ages. A sample-barcoded 5' primer and a J-beta primer mix were used in a second PCR of roughly 7 to 11 cycles. TCRdb itself ran the 5' RACE reads through MiXCR, one entry per CDR3 protein. This table holds 1.5 million to 2 million distinct CDR3 sequences, around half found once. Sequenced: blood. The receptors come from a woman aged 40 to 50 in good health.

This clonotype has at least ten counts. The chain carries TRBV29-1 and TRBJ2-5; D is uncertain. The CDR3 is 14 residues long. V gave up 0 bases and J gave up 5 bases, with 13 bases separating them. CDR1 is SQVTM and CDR2 is ANQGSEA in the germline V gene. CDR3 sequence reads: CSVEDGVVRETQYF. The CDR3 nucleotides are TGCAGCGTTGAAGATGGGGTGGTAAGGGAGACCCAGTACTTC.

This chain uses TRBV7-2 with TRBJ2-3; 15 positions match TRBD2. Germline V gene lookup returns CDR1 SGHTA and CDR2 FQGNSA. With 5 bases clipped from V and 7 bases from J, the junction kept 7 bases outside the gene matches. The CDR3 covers 16 residues. The CDR3 DNA sequence: TGTGCCAGCAGCGTGGGACTAGCGGGGGGCTCAAATACGCAGTATTTT. The encoded protein is CASSVGLAGGSNTQYF.

The sample holds a few counts of this clonotype. The V gene is TRBV4-1, the J gene TRBJ1-2; tentative D call: TRBD1 (6 bases). Germline loops: CDR1 MGHRA, CDR2 YSYEKL. V lost 6 bases to trimming and J lost 5 bases, with 16 bases between them. The CDR3 is 14 amino acids. CDR3 residues: CASSQTGVGYGYTF. The CDR3 nucleotides read TGCGCCAGCAGTCAGACAGGTGTGGGGTATGGCTACACCTTC.

In its sample, this clonotype was seen a few times. V usage is TRBV12-3 or TRBV12-4 and J usage is TRBJ1-5, with 8 bases lining up with TRBD1. V shed 5 bases, J shed 1 base, and the junction held 10 bases outside the gene matches. The CDR3 totals 17 residues. CDR3 amino acids: CASSPYSGQASNQPQHF. As DNA, the CDR3 is TGTGCCAGCAGTCCCTATTCGGGACAGGCGAGCAATCAGCCCCAGCATTTT.

The J gene is TRBJ2-7, the V gene TRBV6-2 or TRBV6-3; TRBD1 matches 9 bases. CDR3 size: 16 residues. V shed 1 base, J shed 2 bases, and the junction held 6 bases outside the gene matches. CDR1 and CDR2 from the germline V gene are MNHEY and SVGEGT. CDR3 in DNA: TGTGCCAGCAGTTACTACGGACAGGGGCCTACCTACGAGCAGTACTTC. Translation gives CASSYYGQGPTYEQYF.

The chain has TRBV5-4 and TRBJ2-6; no firm D call. The CDR3 contains 16 residues. In germline, CDR1 is SGHNT, CDR2 YYREEE (reference sequence). Trimming stripped 4 bases from V and 2 bases from J, with 13 bases between. CDR3 region: CASSRPDGAGANVLTF. CDR3 DNA sequence: TGTGCCAGCAGCCGGCCTGATGGGGCTGGGGCCAACGTCCTGACTTTC.

This clonotype was picked up a small number of times. Here the CDR3 reads CASSPPRVGGIYEQYF. The DNA of the CDR3 is TGTGCCAGCAGCCCACCTAGGGTAGGGGGAATCTACGAGCAGTACTTC. The chain carries TRBV7-2 and TRBJ2-7; tentative D call: TRBD1 (6 bases). Trimming pared 5 bases from V and 3 bases from J, leaving 20 bases between. The CDR3 length is 16 residues. Germline V gene sequence: CDR1 SGHTA, CDR2 FQGNSA.

V is TRBV6-6 and J is TRBJ2-1; 8 positions agree with TRBD2. The CDR3 has 15 amino acids. Per germline, CDR1 MNHNY and CDR2 SVGAGI (reference sequence). V shed 4 bases and J 7 bases; nucleotides not matched to a gene: 9. The chain's CDR3 is CASSSGRGGVNEQFF. The CDR3 DNA reads as TGTGCCAGCAGTTCGGGACGGGGGGGCGTGAATGAGCAGTTCTTC.

About this clonotype itself: A read error may be the cause here, since a much bigger clone is one base away. This chain joins TRBV7-2 and TRBJ2-7; no clear D gene. V was clipped by 1 base and J by 10 bases, with 14 bases between them. The CDR3 is made up of 13 amino acids. Germline assignment: CDR1 SGHTA and CDR2 FQGNSA. CDR3 in amino acids: CASSLGPKEAQYF. Written as DNA, the CDR3 is TGTGCCAGCAGCTTAGGACCGAAAGAGGCCCAGTACTTC.

This chain joins TRBV11-2 and TRBJ1-2, with TRBD1 matching 8 bases. J lost 4 bases, V lost 3 bases, and 4 bases had no gene match. Germline CDR1 is SGHAT and CDR2 is FQNNGV. The CDR3 has 14 amino acids. As DNA, the CDR3 is TGTGCCAGCAGCTTTGCAGGGGGCGTCTATGGCTACACCTTC. Its protein product is CASSFAGGVYGYTF.

In its sample, this clonotype was seen a few times. The V call is TRBV9, the J call TRBJ2-7, with D perhaps TRBD2 (7 bases). The CDR3 length is 15 residues. Between the trimmed V and J ends, which lost 0 bases and 6 bases, there was a span of 16 bases. The germline gives CDR1 SGDLS, CDR2 YYNGEE. The CDR3 loop reads CASSVEGGGDREQYF. CDR3 nucleotides: TGTGCCAGCAGCGTAGAAGGGGGGGGGGACCGCGAGCAGTACTTC.

The V and J genes are TRBV6-6 and TRBJ1-5, with D perhaps matching TRBD1 (5 bases). Between the trimmed V and J ends, which lost 7 bases and 4 bases, there was a span of 23 bases. Per the germline V gene, CDR1 is MNHNY and CDR2 is SVGAGI (reference sequence). The CDR3 consists of 17 residues. The CDR3 DNA follows: TGTGCCAGCACCAAACCCCGGGACCAAAGAGGGAATCAGCCCCAGCATTTT. Translation gives CASTKPRDQRGNQPQHF.

V and J are TRBV6-2 or TRBV6-3 and TRBJ2-7; 12 nucleotides line up with TRBD2. The DNA end is a closer match to TRBJ2-1, so the J assignment may be wrong. The V gene's germline CDR1 is MNHEY and CDR2 SVGEGT. This CDR3 has 15 residues. The CDR3 loop reads CASTLAGGPSNEQFF. The CDR3 coding sequence is TGTGCCAGCACTCTAGCGGGAGGGCCTTCCAATGAGCAGTTCTTC.

The chain is built from TRBV5-6 and TRBJ2-3; D ambiguous. Germline V gives CDR1 SGHDT, CDR2 YYEEEE. The CDR3 extends over 15 amino acids. Trimming removed 4 bases at V and 5 bases at J, with 17 bases between. CDR3 DNA sequence: TGTGCCAGCAGCCGCCCCCCTGGTGTGCAAGATACGCAGTATTTT. This translates into CASSRPPGVQDTQYF.

The chain links TRBV25-1 to TRBJ2-1; D perhaps matches TRBD1 (6 bases). Germline lookup yields CDR1 MGHDK and CDR2 SYGVNS. V lost 5 bases and J lost 10, with 18 bases in between. The CDR3 contains 14 residues. The CDR3 sequence is CASSRGAADREQFF. CDR3 in DNA: TGTGCCAGCAGTCGAGGGGCCGCCGACAGGGAGCAGTTCTTC.

This chain joins TRBV12-5 and TRBJ2-1; 11 bases align to TRBD2. Per the germline V gene, CDR1 is LGHNT and CDR2 is FRNRAP. The CDR3 sequence is 15 residues long. The V gene end was trimmed by 7 bases and the J gene end by 3 bases; junction bases not matched to a gene: 5. Here the CDR3 reads CASAILAGGYNEQFF. CDR3 DNA: TGTGCTAGTGCCATTCTAGCGGGGGGCTACAATGAGCAGTTCTTC. The entire variable domain, with the rest obtained from reference TRBV12-5 and TRBJ2-1, is as follows: DARVTQTPRHKVTEMGQEVTMRCQPILGHNTVFWYRQTMMQGLELLAYFRNRAPLDDSGMPKDRFSAEMPDATLATLKIQPSEPRDSAVYFCASAILAGGYNEQFFGPGTRLTVL.

The chain's CDR3 is CASSLAVFGYEQYF. CDR3 nucleotide sequence: TGTGCCAGCAGCTTGGCCGTTTTCGGCTACGAGCAGTACTTC. The chain carries TRBV5-5 and TRBJ2-5; D unresolved. The assigned J gene may be wrong: the sequence end matches TRBJ2-7 better. The CDR3 is 14 amino acids. Germline V lookup: CDR1 SGHKS, CDR2 YYEKEE (reference sequence).

This clonotype was seen more than once but under ten times. V and J are TRBV20-1 and TRBJ2-5; the match to TRBD1 covers 7 bases. J gave up 2 bases and V 7 bases, and 4 bases lay outside the gene matches. The V gene's germline CDR1 is DFQATT and CDR2 SNEGSKA (reference sequence). The CDR3 sequence is 12 residues long. Here the CDR3 reads CSVARGQETQYF. DNA of the CDR3: TGCAGTGTCGCCAGGGGGCAAGAGACCCAGTACTTC.

The J gene is TRBJ1-1, the V gene TRBV2, with D uncertain. Trimming left V 0 bases short and J 2 bases short, with 10 bases between. This CDR3 spans 15 amino acids. Germline-derived CDR1 and CDR2 are SNHLY and FYNNEI. The CDR3 DNA reads as TGTGCCAGCAGTGAAGCGTTCAGGCGTAACACTGAAGCTTTCTTT. Translating gives CASSEAFRRNTEAFF.

This clonotype showed up just a few times. The genes are TRBV20-1 and TRBJ2-5; D gene ambiguous. V was cut by 3 bases and J by 5 bases, with 4 bases left in between. Germline V gene data show CDR1 as DFQATT and CDR2 as SNEGSKA (reference sequence). The CDR3 is 10 amino acids. The CDR3 nucleotides are TGCAGTGCTAGTTTCGAGACCCAGTACTTC. Its protein is CSASFETQYF.

For this clonotype: The CDR3 does not close with the conserved phenylalanine or tryptophan, likely indicating a read error. The chain uses TRBV18 and TRBJ2-3; TRBD1 aligns across 12 bases. The length of the CDR3 is 18 residues. With 6 bases clipped from V and 1 base from J, the junction kept 11 bases outside the gene matches. Germline CDR1 reads KGHSH; CDR2 reads LQKENI. CDR3 region: CASSRRKGQGAGTDTQYV. CDR3 nucleotide sequence: TGTGCCAGCTCCCGAAGAAAGGGACAGGGGGCTGGCACAGATACGCAGTATGTT.

The chain combines TRBV2 with TRBJ2-7; D gene unclear. The J call could be wrong; TRBJ2-5 is a better fit for the DNA end. CDR1 and CDR2 from the germline V gene are SNHLY and FYNNEI. The CDR3 loop spans 14 amino acids. The CDR3 nucleotides are TGTGCCAGCAGTGAAGGTGTGGTTGGAGAGACCCAGTACTTC. As protein: CASSEGVVGETQYF.

This chain connects TRBV7-2 to TRBJ2-1; D remains unclear. The V end was cut by 3 bases, the J end by 13 bases, with 13 bases between. Germline assignment: CDR1 SGHTA and CDR2 FQGNSA. The CDR3 sequence is 12 residues long. The CDR3 nucleotides read TGTGCCAGCAGCTTGGATTCCACGGCCCAGTTCTTC. Translated, it gives CASSLDSTAQFF. The full variable domain, with the rest looked up from reference TRBV7-2 and TRBJ2-1, is GAGVSQSPSNKVTEKGKDVELRCDPISGHTALYWYRQSLGQGLEFLIYFQGNSAPDKSGLPSDRFSAERTGGSVSTLTIQRTQQEDSAVYLCASSLDSTAQFFGPGTRLTVL.

The chain carries TRBV7-9 and TRBJ2-3, with 9 bases fitting TRBD1. The germline V gene encodes CDR1 SEHNR and CDR2 FQNEAQ (reference sequence). The CDR3 has 16 residues. V lost 1 base, J lost 4 bases, and 6 bases stayed unmatched. CDR3 nucleotides: TGTGCCAGCAGCTTAGTCAGGACAGGGGAGGCAGATACGCAGTATTTT. Amino acid sequence: CASSLVRTGEADTQYF.

The chain has TRBV10-2 and TRBJ2-7, with D hard to call. V was clipped by 0 bases and J by 3 bases, with 15 bases between them. Looked up from germline, CDR1 is WSHSY and CDR2 is SAAADI. This CDR3 comprises 16 residues. CDR3 residues: CASSESTTPYNYEQYF. CDR3 DNA sequence: TGCGCCAGCAGTGAGTCCACGACACCATACAACTACGAGCAGTACTTC.

This chain joins TRBV15 and TRBJ1-5; TRBD1 might be the D (5 bases). Trimming stripped 0 bases from V and 2 bases from J, with 11 bases between. This CDR3 region has 16 residues. Per the germline V gene, CDR1 is LNHNV and CDR2 is YYDKDF (reference sequence). The CDR3 nucleotides read TGTGCCACCAGCAGAGATTCCCAGGGTCGCAATCAGCCCCAGCATTTT. Protein product: CATSRDSQGRNQPQHF. Full variable domain (rest looked up from reference TRBV15 and TRBJ1-5): DAMVIQNPRYQVTQFGKPVTLSCSQTLNHNVMYWYQQKSSQAPKLLFHYYDKDFNNEADTPDNFQSRRPNTSFCFLDIRSPGLGDTAMYLCATSRDSQGRNQPQHFGDGTRLSIL.

This clonotype has ten or more counts. The V gene is TRBV5-6, the J gene TRBJ1-2; D ambiguous. This CDR3 region has 14 residues. CDR1 and CDR2 from the germline V gene are SGHDT and YYEEEE. Trimming stripped 0 bases from V and 4 bases from J, with 10 bases between. Here the CDR3 DNA reads TGTGCCAGCAGCTTGGAGCAGTATCTCTATGGCTACACCTTC. Its translation is CASSLEQYLYGYTF.

The V gene is TRBV14, the J gene TRBJ2-3, with TRBD2 matching 10 bases. Germline CDR1 reads SGHDN; CDR2 reads FVKESK. With V trimmed by 1 base and J by 7 bases, 5 bases remained unmatched. CDR3 length: 15 amino acids. In DNA, the CDR3 is TGTGCCAGCAGCCAAGCGGCTAGCGGGGGTAATACGCAGTATTTT. Translating gives CASSQAASGGNTQYF. The entire variable domain, with the rest obtained from reference TRBV14 and TRBJ2-3, is as follows: EAGVTQFPSHSVIEKGQTVTLRCDPISGHDNLYWYRRVMGKEIKFLLHFVKESKQDESGMPNNRFLAERTGGTYSTLKVQPAELEDSGVYFCASSQAASGGNTQYFGPGTRLTVL.

The rearrangement uses TRBV24-1 and TRBJ1-5; unclear D gene. The CDR3 runs to 15 residues. V shed 4 bases and J shed 7 bases, with 16 bases lying between them. Germline CDR1 and CDR2: KGHDR and SFDVKD. The CDR3 coding sequence is TGTGCCACCAGTGACTCCGGACTGCCGGACCAGCCCCAGCATTTT. Encoded protein: CATSDSGLPDQPQHF.